This is a list of T cell receptor beta chains from one sample in a study of T cells expressing NK-cell markers. Each CDR3 protein gets one entry in TCRdb, which reprocessed the 5' RACE reads and gives no DNA. This table lists 130,000 to 150,000 distinct CDR3 sequences. The sample was blood T cells: a sorted CD56 or NKG2C T cell subset, CD4+ or CD8+ T cells, or bulk PBMC T cells (not recorded which). The receptors were sampled from a man aged 18 to 30 in good health. CDR3s include the opening cysteine and the closing phenylalanine or tryptophan. Fields, in order: CDR3 protein, J gene, V gene.

CDR3 protein: CASRMDSQETQYF
J gene: TRBJ2-5
V gene: TRBV6-6

CDR3 protein: CASSKGPITSNQPQHF
J gene: TRBJ1-5
V gene: TRBV21-1

CDR3 protein: CANRDWGPDTQYF
J gene: TRBJ2-3
V gene: TRBV7-9

CDR3 protein: CASSLVHAGSGSYNEQFF
J gene: TRBJ2-1
V gene: TRBV7-8

CDR3 protein: CSARRVGELANYGYTF
J gene: TRBJ1-2
V gene: TRBV20-1

CDR3 protein: CASSQDYAGANTEAFF
J gene: TRBJ1-1
V gene: TRBV14

CDR3 protein: CSAPTGYNEQFF
J gene: TRBJ2-1
V gene: TRBV29-1

CDR3 protein: CASSEYAGAHNEQFF
J gene: TRBJ2-1
V gene: TRBV25-1

CDR3 protein: CSVEDWETQYF
J gene: TRBJ2-5
V gene: TRBV29-1

CDR3 protein: CSASGTSHHGELFF
J gene: TRBJ2-2
V gene: TRBV29-1

CDR3 protein: CASSEGYRDSSNQPQHF
J gene: TRBJ1-5
V gene: TRBV2

CDR3 protein: CASSSSGHEQFF
J gene: TRBJ2-1
V gene: TRBV28

CDR3 protein: CASSPNRATGGRHWTGELFF
J gene: TRBJ2-2
V gene: TRBV18

CDR3 protein: CASGTGDYGYTF
J gene: TRBJ1-2
V gene: TRBV27

CDR3 protein: CSADQGEVNEQFF
J gene: TRBJ2-1
V gene: TRBV29-1

CDR3 protein: CASRSGKETQYF
J gene: TRBJ2-5
V gene: TRBV7-9

CDR3 protein: CASSAFGRTSDTQYF
J gene: TRBJ2-3
V gene: TRBV10-2

CDR3 protein: CASSLVLRTSVGSADTQYF
J gene: TRBJ2-3
V gene: TRBV12-3/TRBV12-4

CDR3 protein: CASSQEPGYQETQYF
J gene: TRBJ2-5
V gene: TRBV4-1

CDR3 protein: CASSLVYGASQGRTDTQYF
J gene: TRBJ2-3
V gene: TRBV27

CDR3 protein: CASRNGLAGGEDTQYF
J gene: TRBJ2-3
V gene: TRBV12-3/TRBV12-4

CDR3 protein: CASSPIPELPYGYTF
J gene: TRBJ1-2
V gene: TRBV3-1

CDR3 protein: CASSQVGGRITDTQYF
J gene: TRBJ2-3
V gene: TRBV4-3

CDR3 protein: CATHSGPSTDTQYF
J gene: TRBJ2-3
V gene: TRBV19

CDR3 protein: CASSPEKREGTDTQYF
J gene: TRBJ2-3
V gene: TRBV4-3

CDR3 protein: CAWNAGSQPQHF
J gene: TRBJ1-5
V gene: TRBV30

CDR3 protein: CASSQPGVDSPLHF
J gene: TRBJ1-6
V gene: TRBV6-2/TRBV6-3

CDR3 protein: CASSESTSRQETQYF
J gene: TRBJ2-5
V gene: TRBV10-2

CDR3 protein: CASSPPGRYEQYF
J gene: TRBJ2-7
V gene: TRBV11-2

CDR3 protein: CASSKARNQPQHF
J gene: TRBJ1-5
V gene: TRBV21-1

CDR3 protein: CASSLAINGDEQFF
J gene: TRBJ2-1
V gene: TRBV7-9

CDR3 protein: CASSSLAGWHNEQFF
J gene: TRBJ2-1
V gene: TRBV6-2/TRBV6-3

CDR3 protein: CASSLQGGAGGELFF
J gene: TRBJ2-2
V gene: TRBV7-9

CDR3 protein: CASSLGAVDTQYF
J gene: TRBJ2-3
V gene: TRBV7-6

CDR3 protein: CASSLVSAGGRGYEQYF
J gene: TRBJ2-7
V gene: TRBV7-6

CDR3 protein: CASSQEGGREGLETQYF
J gene: TRBJ2-5
V gene: TRBV4-2

CDR3 protein: CASSYERDAYEQYF
J gene: TRBJ2-7
V gene: TRBV6-2/TRBV6-3

CDR3 protein: CASSPGTSGRGEQFF
J gene: TRBJ2-1
V gene: TRBV5-5

CDR3 protein: CSARGETHQETQYF
J gene: TRBJ2-5
V gene: TRBV20-1

CDR3 protein: CACKNGRGDYGYTF
J gene: TRBJ1-2
V gene: TRBV30

CDR3 protein: CASSEYGNEQFF
J gene: TRBJ2-1
V gene: TRBV25-1

CDR3 protein: CASSGTSGRGYYEQYF
J gene: TRBJ2-7
V gene: TRBV12-3/TRBV12-4

CDR3 protein: CASNWGVTEAFF
J gene: TRBJ1-1
V gene: TRBV2

CDR3 protein: CASRRGTANEKLFF
J gene: TRBJ1-4
V gene: TRBV27

CDR3 protein: CASSPYRGLRNEQFF
J gene: TRBJ2-1
V gene: TRBV12-3/TRBV12-4

CDR3 protein: CASSLVAGGTDTQYF
J gene: TRBJ2-3
V gene: TRBV7-2

CDR3 protein: CATGPRQSTDTQYF
J gene: TRBJ2-3
V gene: TRBV19

CDR3 protein: CAIGSRLAASSYNEQFF
J gene: TRBJ2-1
V gene: TRBV10-3

CDR3 protein: CASSLPGTDQETQYF
J gene: TRBJ2-5
V gene: TRBV7-8

CDR3 protein: CASSLPSGAQETQYF
J gene: TRBJ2-5
V gene: TRBV5-6

CDR3 protein: CASSLEGGAHEQFF
J gene: TRBJ2-1
V gene: TRBV28

CDR3 protein: CASSDGQVFTEAFF
J gene: TRBJ1-1
V gene: TRBV27

CDR3 protein: CSTVTENTEAFF
J gene: TRBJ1-1
V gene: TRBV29-1

CDR3 protein: CASSLLTSGGLSTDTQYF
J gene: TRBJ2-3
V gene: TRBV11-1

CDR3 protein: CASHGGGNYGYTF
J gene: TRBJ1-2
V gene: TRBV5-5